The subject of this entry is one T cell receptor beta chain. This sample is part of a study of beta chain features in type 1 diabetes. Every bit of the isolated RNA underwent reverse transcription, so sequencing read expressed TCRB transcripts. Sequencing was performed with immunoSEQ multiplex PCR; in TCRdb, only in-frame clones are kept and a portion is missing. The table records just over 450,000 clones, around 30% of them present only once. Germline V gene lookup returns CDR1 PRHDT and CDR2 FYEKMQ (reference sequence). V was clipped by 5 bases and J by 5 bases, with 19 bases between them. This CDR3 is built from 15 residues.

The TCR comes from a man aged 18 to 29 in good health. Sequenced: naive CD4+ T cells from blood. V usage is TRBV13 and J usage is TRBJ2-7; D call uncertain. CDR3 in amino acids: CASSPGLASRNEQYF. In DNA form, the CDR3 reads TGTGCCAGCAGCCCCGGGCTCGCCAGCAGGAACGAGCAGTACTTC.